This TCR beta chain was sequenced during a study of monozygotic twins with inflammatory bowel disease. TCRdb reprocessed the 5' RACE reads, keeping one entry per CDR3 protein, no DNA. The sample holds around 200,000 distinct CDR3 sequences. To note about this clonotype: Antigen: not known.

Study results and limitations: With others, IBD patients shared fewer clonotypes than healthy twins did, especially with disease activity.

The CDR3 has 16 amino acids. Germline lookup yields CDR1 LNHNV and CDR2 YYDKDF (reference sequence). The material sequenced was blood. V usage is TRBV15 and J usage is TRBJ2-1; TCRdb's D call, TRBD1, is unchecked because there is no DNA. The clonotype comes from a human donor with ulcerative colitis or Crohn's disease, or a healthy co-twin of an affected twin (not recorded which). The CDR3 is CATSRDPGQGADEQFF.